These 23 T cell receptor beta chains were all obtained from the same sample, sequenced in a study of vaccination and CD4 T cells after COVID-19. Researchers used the Oncomine TCR Beta short-read assay to sequence DNA from cultured CD4+ T cells. Using its own MiXCR run on the PCR reads, TCRdb lists one record per CDR3 protein. Among approximately 12,000 distinct CDR3 sequences listed, about two thirds were seen once. Their cognate antigens are unknown. Treatment given: roughly ten-day PBMC culture with coronavirus spike peptide pools or control peptides (ViraFEST assay). The specimen sequenced was CD4+ T cells from blood, cultured in vitro. The source of these receptors is a human donor who had recovered from COVID-19.

This chain joins TRBV20-1 and TRBJ1-4; TRBD1 is a possible D gene (5 bases). From germline, CDR1 is DFQATT and CDR2 SNEGSKA (reference sequence). V was trimmed by 5 bases and J by 10 bases, leaving 17 bases between them. The CDR3 sequence is 13 residues long. The chain's CDR3 is CSAGASGSGKLFF. The CDR3 region has the DNA TGCAGTGCTGGGGCCTCAGGGTCTGGAAAACTGTTTTTT.

V and J are TRBV11-3 and TRBJ1-2; 10 bases agree with TRBD1. The germline V gene has CDR1 SGHNT and CDR2 YENEEA. The CDR3 runs 14 residues. V lost 4 bases, J lost 8 bases, and 7 bases stayed unmatched. This CDR3 is CASSSTGGWAGYTF. CDR3 nucleotides: TGTGCCAGCAGCTCGACAGGGGGCTGGGCCGGCTACACCTTC.

The J gene is TRBJ2-7, the V gene TRBV29-1; D is possibly TRBD2 (6 bases). Germline V gives CDR1 SQVTM, CDR2 ANQGSEA. This CDR3 comprises 14 residues. Trimming cost V 2 bases and J 2 bases, with 13 bases left between them. The CDR3 protein is CSVELGTGTYEQYF. The CDR3 DNA follows: TGCAGCGTTGAACTAGGGACTGGGACCTACGAGCAGTACTTC.

The chain carries TRBV11-3 and TRBJ1-1; D call uncertain. Per germline, CDR1 SGHNT and CDR2 YENEEA. The CDR3 loop spans 13 amino acids. Trimming took off 5 bases at V and 0 bases at J, with 7 bases between the two ends. The CDR3 reads CASSLNLNTEAFF. As DNA, the CDR3 is TGTGCCAGCAGCCTCAACCTGAACACTGAAGCTTTCTTT.

The chain uses TRBV18 and TRBJ1-6; D not certain. The V gene's germline CDR1 is KGHSH and CDR2 LQKENI. The length of the CDR3 is 14 residues. Trimming removed 6 bases from V and 8 bases from J, with 14 bases in between. CDR3 sequence (DNA): TGTGCCAGCTCTCGCGAGGTGAGGGATTCACCCCTCCACTTT. This sequence encodes CASSREVRDSPLHF.

The rearrangement links TRBV20-1 to TRBJ2-5; D ambiguous. Germline V lookup: CDR1 DFQATT, CDR2 SNEGSKA (reference sequence). Trimming took off 5 bases at V and 0 bases at J, with 4 bases between the two ends. The CDR3 covers 11 residues. CDR3 loop: CSAQYQETQYF. The CDR3 DNA is TGCAGTGCTCAGTACCAAGAGACCCAGTACTTC.

The chain recombines TRBV6-1 with TRBJ1-1, with D maybe TRBD1 (5 bases). V was cut by 6 bases and J by 8 bases, with 10 bases left in between. This CDR3 has 11 amino acids. CDR1 and CDR2 from the germline V gene are MNHNS and SASEGT. CDR3 sequence: CASSAQGEAFF. The CDR3 region has the DNA TGTGCCAGCAGCGCCCAGGGCGAAGCTTTCTTT.

This rearrangement joins TRBV6-5 to TRBJ1-3, with D tentatively TRBD1 (6 bases). Germline V gene sequence: CDR1 MNHEY, CDR2 SVGAGI. This CDR3 has 15 residues. V lost 4 bases and J lost 0, with 10 bases in between. Here the CDR3 reads CASSLSTGSGNTIYF. CDR3 sequence (DNA): TGTGCCAGCAGTTTGTCGACAGGCTCTGGAAACACCATATATTTT.

By share, this clonotype ranks as medium-sized. The chain carries TRBV4-1 and TRBJ1-1; D is ambiguous. The V and J ends lost 1 base and 1 base respectively, with 7 bases between them. The V gene's germline CDR1 is MGHRA and CDR2 YSYEKL. The CDR3 has 14 amino acids. CDR3 sequence reads: CASSQVNRNTEAFF. CDR3 bases: TGCGCCAGCAGCCAAGTTAATAGGAACACTGAAGCTTTCTTT.

V is TRBV19 and J is TRBJ1-2; D call uncertain. V lost 5 bases and J lost 4, with 23 bases in between. The V gene's germline CDR1 is LNHDA and CDR2 SQIVND (reference sequence). The CDR3 extends over 17 amino acids. The CDR3 sequence is CASSFSPRGPAGYGYTF. As DNA, the CDR3 is TGTGCCAGTAGTTTTTCACCCCGGGGTCCAGCGGGCTATGGCTACACCTTC.

The chain uses TRBV19 and TRBJ1-1, with TRBD1 as a possible D gene (6 bases). Germline loops: CDR1 LNHDA, CDR2 SQIVND (reference sequence). Trimming removed 5 bases at V and 1 base at J, with 8 bases between. The CDR3 is made up of 13 amino acids. The CDR3 loop is CASSVQGNTEAFF. The DNA of the CDR3 is TGTGCCAGTAGTGTACAGGGGAACACTGAAGCTTTCTTT.

The V gene is TRBV12-3 or TRBV12-4, the J gene TRBJ1-5; D not certain. The V and J ends lost 3 bases and 1 base respectively, with 13 bases between them. The CDR3 is 16 residues long. CDR3 coding DNA: TGTGCCAGCAGTTTTCGGCCCGGAATGAGCAATCAGCCCCAGCATTTT. Residues: CASSFRPGMSNQPQHF.

This clonotype showed up just a few times. The chain employs TRBV20-1 and TRBJ1-1; TRBD1 might be the D (5 bases). Germline loops: CDR1 DFQATT, CDR2 SNEGSKA (reference sequence). Trimming cost V 5 bases and J 6 bases, with 22 bases left between them. The CDR3 has 15 residues. Here the CDR3 DNA reads TGCAGTGCTCGCACCCCGGGCCGGGGACCCTCTGAAGCTTTCTTT. This encodes CSARTPGRGPSEAFF.

This sequence joins TRBV15 and TRBJ1-1; D remains ambiguous. With 0 bases removed from V and 2 bases from J, the gap between germline ends came to 4 bases. CDR3 length: 13 amino acids. Germline CDR1 LNHNV, CDR2 YYDKDF (reference sequence). In nucleotides, the CDR3 is TGTGCCACCAGCAGAGATAGCAACACTGAAGCTTTCTTT. Protein sequence: CATSRDSNTEAFF.

V is TRBV24-1 and J is TRBJ2-5, with TRBD2 identical over 15 bases. Germline trimming cut 5 bases from V and 5 bases from J; bases unmatched to any gene: 20. Germline CDR1 and CDR2: KGHDR and SFDVKD. The CDR3 contains 21 residues. CDR3 coding DNA: TGTGCCACCAGTGCCCCCCGGGCGGCTGGGACTAGCGGGAGGCGTTGGGAGACCCAGTACTTC. The encoded protein is CATSAPRAAGTSGRRWETQYF.

The chain carries TRBV20-1 and TRBJ1-1; D remains unclear. Looked up from germline, CDR1 is DFQATT and CDR2 is SNEGSKA (reference sequence). This CDR3 comprises 13 residues. V lost 5 bases and J 4 bases, leaving 14 bases between the germline ends. CDR3 loop: CSALILPGTEAFF. CDR3 sequence (DNA): TGCAGTGCTCTTATCTTACCAGGCACTGAAGCTTTCTTT.

This rearrangement joins TRBV6-2 or TRBV6-3 to TRBJ2-3; a possible D gene is TRBD2 (8 bases). Trimming shortened V by 6 bases and J by 3 bases, and 28 bases separated the two germline ends. This CDR3 spans 19 amino acids. Per the germline V gene, CDR1 is MNHEY and CDR2 is SVGEGT. The CDR3 protein is CASRRLTGTGGPGTDTQYF. For the CDR3, the DNA is TGTGCCAGCAGACGACTGACAGGGACGGGAGGGCCCGGAACAGATACGCAGTATTTT.

This chain connects TRBV20-1 to TRBJ1-2, with 9 positions matching TRBD1. After removal of 5 bases from V and 8 bases from J, the junction contained 6 bases not matched to a gene. This CDR3 spans 12 amino acids. Germline assignment: CDR1 DFQATT and CDR2 SNEGSKA (reference sequence). The CDR3 region has the DNA TGCAGTGCTGGCGGACAGGGGAAAGGCTACACCTTC. The encoded protein is CSAGGQGKGYTF.

J is TRBJ1-1 and V is TRBV12-5; a weak D match, TRBD1 (5 bases). Per the germline V gene, CDR1 is LGHNT and CDR2 is FRNRAP. V shed 5 bases and J shed 10 bases, with 11 bases lying between them. The CDR3 loop spans 11 amino acids. CDR3 DNA: TGTGCTAGTGGTACGGGACTTCGAGCTTTCTTT. Its translation: CASGTGLRAFF.

The J gene is TRBJ2-7, the V gene TRBV6-1; D is undetermined. Looked up from germline, CDR1 is MNHNS and CDR2 is SASEGT. This CDR3 comprises 13 residues. The ends were cut back, 7 bases at V and 3 bases at J, with 13 bases in the middle. CDR3 DNA: TGTGCCAGCACAGAGAGTGGGTTCTACGAGCAGTACTTC. It is translated as CASTESGFYEQYF.

The chain couples TRBV20-1 to TRBJ2-7; the D is unclear. CDR1 is DFQATT, CDR2 SNEGSKA, per germline (reference sequence). This CDR3 is built from 14 residues. V was shortened by 4 bases and J by 2 bases, with 15 bases between the two germline ends. Here the CDR3 DNA reads TGCAGTGCTAACCTCGAAGGAAAACCCTACGAGCAGTACTTC. This gives the protein CSANLEGKPYEQYF.

The chain has TRBV6-2 or TRBV6-3 and TRBJ1-1, with D unclear. Germline V gene data show CDR1 as MNHEY and CDR2 as SVGEGT. The CDR3 has 14 amino acids. Between the trimmed V and J ends, which lost 4 bases and 1 base, there was a span of 10 bases. The DNA for the CDR3 is TGTGCCAGCAGTTCGCTGGCGCGGAACACTGAAGCTTTCTTT. This translates into CASSSLARNTEAFF.

The V gene is TRBV10-3, the J gene TRBJ2-7; 9 bases fit TRBD1. CDR1 ENHRY and CDR2 SYGVKD come from the germline V gene. V shed 10 bases, J shed 5 bases, and the junction held 12 bases outside the gene matches. This CDR3 comprises 14 residues. CDR3 in amino acids: CATRPGTGIHEQYF. The DNA for the CDR3 is TGTGCCACCCGCCCCGGGACAGGGATCCACGAGCAGTACTTC.